This T cell receptor beta chain comes out of a study of blood T cell repertoires in COVID-19. In the study overall: Samples representing acute and convalescent COVID-19 were sourced from the United States, Italy and Spain.

Profiling relied on immunoSEQ multiplex PCR, and the TCRdb table lists in-frame clones only, not all of them. The sample has under 200,000 clones; roughly 80% are singletons. Enrollment of patients from Seattle took place during active infection, with longitudinal follow-up. Per germline, CDR1 WNHNN and CDR2 SYGVQD (reference sequence). The germline V and J ends were trimmed by 5 bases and 5 bases, with 14 bases remaining between them. The CDR3 has 14 residues. This clonotype was obtained from a woman between 70 and 85 years old with COVID-19, enrolled during active disease. The chain combines TRBV10-1 with TRBJ2-3; tentative D call: TRBD2 (7 bases). The sample taken for sequencing was peripheral blood. CDR3 protein: CASSFAGAGDTQYF. The CDR3 nucleotides are TGCGCCAGCAGTTTTGCGGGGGCGGGAGATACGCAGTATTTT.